The source of this T cell receptor (beta chain) is a study of T cells after yellow fever vaccination. Worth noting for this clonotype: Its antigen is unknown.

This CDR3 region has 14 residues. The V and J ends lost 7 bases and 5 bases, in that order; junction bases with no gene match: 8. Germline values: CDR1 SNHLY, CDR2 FYNNEI. Study results and caveats: Although the secondary response was weaker, it peaked faster, at day 5 versus 15.

TCRdb ran MiXCR on the 5' RACE reads and lists one entry per CDR3 protein. The sample includes approximately 330,000 distinct CDR3 sequences, 4.1% seen only once; the top ten take just under 25%. The sequence was obtained from a man between 18 and 29 years old who received the YFV17D yellow fever vaccine. V and J are TRBV2 and TRBJ2-5, with 9 positions matching TRBD2. The sequenced sample was PBMCs, obtained 5 days after the yellow fever booster vaccination. CDR3 amino acids: CASTGSGGTETQYF. The CDR3 coding sequence is TGTGCCAGCACCGGGAGCGGGGGGACGGAGACCCAGTACTTC.